This T cell receptor (beta chain) was identified during a study of T-cell memory formation after mild COVID-19. Study outcomes and limitations: CD4/CD8 balance held among clones contracting day 15 to 85, and later expanders leaned CD4+. Some clones that responded were present in memory (sampled pre-infection), which suggests cross-reactive memory joined.

The sample holds many counts of this clonotype. What it binds is unknown. The CDR3 covers 11 residues. V was trimmed by 8 bases and J by 6 bases, leaving 11 bases between them. Germline V CDR1 and CDR2: SNHLY, FYNNEI. Each CDR3 protein is one row after TCRdb ran MiXCR on the 5' RACE reads. The data show fewer than 350,000 distinct CDR3 sequences, roughly 17% seen once. What was sequenced was PBMCs or a T cell subset sorted from them (not recorded which). V is TRBV2 and J is TRBJ2-7; the D gene is possibly TRBD1 (6 bases). The clonotype originates from a man aged 18 to 29 who had mild COVID-19 (a few samples of this study predate the infection). Cell type and time point are not known. The CDR3 DNA sequence: TGTGCCAGCCTTCTAGGGGGCGAGCAGTACGTC. Translating it yields CASLLGGEQYV.